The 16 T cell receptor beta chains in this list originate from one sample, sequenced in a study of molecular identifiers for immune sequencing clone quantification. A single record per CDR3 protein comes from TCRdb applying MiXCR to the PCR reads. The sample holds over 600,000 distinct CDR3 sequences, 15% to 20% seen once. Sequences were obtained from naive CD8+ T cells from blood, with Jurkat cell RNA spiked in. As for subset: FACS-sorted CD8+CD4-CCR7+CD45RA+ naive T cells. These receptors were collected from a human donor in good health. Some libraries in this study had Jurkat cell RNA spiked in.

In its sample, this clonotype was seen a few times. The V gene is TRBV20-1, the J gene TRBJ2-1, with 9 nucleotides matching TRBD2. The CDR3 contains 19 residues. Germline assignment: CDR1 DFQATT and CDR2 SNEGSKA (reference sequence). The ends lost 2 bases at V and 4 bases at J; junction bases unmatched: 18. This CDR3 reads CSARSGRPVSGRLYNEQFF. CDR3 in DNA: TGCAGTGCTAGATCAGGCCGCCCGGTGAGCGGGAGGTTATACAATGAGCAGTTCTTC.

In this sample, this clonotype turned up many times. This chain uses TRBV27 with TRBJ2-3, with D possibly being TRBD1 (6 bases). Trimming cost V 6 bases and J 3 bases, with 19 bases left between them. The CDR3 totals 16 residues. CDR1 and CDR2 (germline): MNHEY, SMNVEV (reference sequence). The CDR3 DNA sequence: TGTGCCAGCAGGACTGGGGGCGGGCGAACTACAGATACGCAGTATTTT. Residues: CASRTGGGRTTDTQYF.

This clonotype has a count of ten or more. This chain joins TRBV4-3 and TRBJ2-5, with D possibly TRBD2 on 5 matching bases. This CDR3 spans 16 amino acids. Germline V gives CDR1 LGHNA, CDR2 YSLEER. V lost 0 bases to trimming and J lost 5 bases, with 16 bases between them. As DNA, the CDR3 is TGCGCCAGCAGCCAAGATGTAACGTGGCGCGGGGAGACCCAGTACTTC. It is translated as CASSQDVTWRGETQYF.

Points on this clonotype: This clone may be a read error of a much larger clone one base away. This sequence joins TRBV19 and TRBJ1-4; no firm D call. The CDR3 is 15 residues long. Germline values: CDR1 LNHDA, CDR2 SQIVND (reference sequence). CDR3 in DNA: TGTGCCAGTGGATTCTCCGGAAGTTATAATGAAAAACTGCTTTTT. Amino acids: CASGFSGSYNEKLLF.

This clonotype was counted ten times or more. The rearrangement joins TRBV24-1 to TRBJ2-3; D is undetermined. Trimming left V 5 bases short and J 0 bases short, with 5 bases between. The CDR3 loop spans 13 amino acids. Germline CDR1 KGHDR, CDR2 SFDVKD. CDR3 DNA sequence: TGTGCCACCAGTGGCGCTAGCACAGATACGCAGTATTTT. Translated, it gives CATSGASTDTQYF.

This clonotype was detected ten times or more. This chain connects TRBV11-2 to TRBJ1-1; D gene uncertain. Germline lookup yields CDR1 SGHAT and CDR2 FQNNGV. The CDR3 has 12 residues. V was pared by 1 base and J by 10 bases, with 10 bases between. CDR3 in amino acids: CASSLGAQRAFF. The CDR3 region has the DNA TGTGCCAGCAGCTTAGGGGCCCAACGAGCTTTCTTT.

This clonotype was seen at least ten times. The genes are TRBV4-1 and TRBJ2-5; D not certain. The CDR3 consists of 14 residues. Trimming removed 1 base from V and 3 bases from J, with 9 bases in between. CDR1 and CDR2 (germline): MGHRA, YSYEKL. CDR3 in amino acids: CASSQVGEEETQYF. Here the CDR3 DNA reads TGCGCCAGCAGCCAAGTTGGGGAAGAAGAGACCCAGTACTTC.

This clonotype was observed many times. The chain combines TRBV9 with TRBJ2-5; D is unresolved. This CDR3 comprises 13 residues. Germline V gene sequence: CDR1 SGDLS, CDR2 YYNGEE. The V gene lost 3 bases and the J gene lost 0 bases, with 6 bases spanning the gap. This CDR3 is CASSDRYQETQYF. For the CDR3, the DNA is TGTGCCAGCAGCGACCGGTACCAAGAGACCCAGTACTTC.

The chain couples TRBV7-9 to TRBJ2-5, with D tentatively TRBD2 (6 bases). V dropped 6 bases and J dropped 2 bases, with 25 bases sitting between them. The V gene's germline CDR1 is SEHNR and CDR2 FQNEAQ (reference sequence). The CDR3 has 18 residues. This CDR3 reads CASSKRGIRDSKQETQYF. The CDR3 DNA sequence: TGTGCCAGCAGTAAACGGGGGATACGGGACTCCAAGCAAGAGACCCAGTACTTC.

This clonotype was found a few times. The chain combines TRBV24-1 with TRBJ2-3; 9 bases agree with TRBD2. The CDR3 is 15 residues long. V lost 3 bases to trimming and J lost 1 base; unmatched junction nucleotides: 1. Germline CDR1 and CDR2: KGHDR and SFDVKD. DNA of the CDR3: TGTGCCACCAGTGATCGGACTAGCGGCACAGATACGCAGTATTTT. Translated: CATSDRTSGTDTQYF.

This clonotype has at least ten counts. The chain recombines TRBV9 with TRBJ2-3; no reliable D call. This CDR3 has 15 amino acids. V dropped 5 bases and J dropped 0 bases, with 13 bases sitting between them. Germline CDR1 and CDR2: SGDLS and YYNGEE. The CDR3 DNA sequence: TGTGCCAGCAGTCCAATAGGTCCTAGCACAGATACGCAGTATTTT. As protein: CASSPIGPSTDTQYF.

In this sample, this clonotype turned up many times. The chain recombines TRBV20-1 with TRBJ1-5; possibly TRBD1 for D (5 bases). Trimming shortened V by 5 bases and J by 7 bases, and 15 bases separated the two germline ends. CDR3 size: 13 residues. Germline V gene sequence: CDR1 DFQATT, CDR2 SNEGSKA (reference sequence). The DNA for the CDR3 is TGCAGTGCTGGGGACTTTCCAGGCCAGCCCCAGCATTTT. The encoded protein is CSAGDFPGQPQHF.

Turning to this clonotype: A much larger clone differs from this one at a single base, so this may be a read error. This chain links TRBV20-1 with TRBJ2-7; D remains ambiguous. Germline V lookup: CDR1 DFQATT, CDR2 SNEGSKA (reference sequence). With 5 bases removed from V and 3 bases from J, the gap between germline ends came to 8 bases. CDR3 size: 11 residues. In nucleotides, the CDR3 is TGCAGTGCTGGCAGCGACTACGAGCAGTACTTC. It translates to CSAGSDYEQYF.

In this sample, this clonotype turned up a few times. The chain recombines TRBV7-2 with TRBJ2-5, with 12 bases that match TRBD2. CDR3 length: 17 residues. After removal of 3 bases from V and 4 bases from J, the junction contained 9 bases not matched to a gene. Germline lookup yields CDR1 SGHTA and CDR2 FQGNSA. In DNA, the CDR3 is TGTGCCAGCAGCTTCGACCTAGCGGGGGGGCTAATAGAGACCCAGTACTTC. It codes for CASSFDLAGGLIETQYF.

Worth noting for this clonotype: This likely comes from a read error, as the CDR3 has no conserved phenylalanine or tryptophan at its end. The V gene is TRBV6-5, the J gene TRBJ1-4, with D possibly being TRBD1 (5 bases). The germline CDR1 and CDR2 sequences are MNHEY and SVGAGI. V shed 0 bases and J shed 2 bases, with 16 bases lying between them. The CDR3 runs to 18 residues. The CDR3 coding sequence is TGTGCCAGCAGTTACTCCGGAGGGCCTTGGGGGACTAATGAAAAACTGTTTTCT. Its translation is CASSYSGGPWGTNEKLFS.

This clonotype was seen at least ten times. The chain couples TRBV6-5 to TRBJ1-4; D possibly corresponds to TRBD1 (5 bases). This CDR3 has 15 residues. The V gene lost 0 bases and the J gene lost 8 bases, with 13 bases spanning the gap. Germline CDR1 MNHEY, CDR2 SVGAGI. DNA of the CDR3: TGTGCCAGCAGTTACTCTCCGGGGGTAGGAGAAAAACTGTTTTTT. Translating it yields CASSYSPGVGEKLFF.